This TCR beta chain was found in a study of metastatic and nonmetastatic thyroid tumors. Study conclusions and caveats: For both blood and tumor, malignant thyroid tumors reportedly showed significantly higher TCR beta diversity than benign nodules did.

This clone was counted at least ten times. Its antigen is currently unknown. Germline CDR1 DFQATT, CDR2 SNEGSKA (reference sequence). J lost 7 bases, V lost 5 bases, and 10 bases had no gene match. There are 15 residues in the CDR3. In the study's own analysis: Built for papillary thyroid cancer, a distant-metastasis classifier drew on CDR3 differences across clinicopathological groups. Through MiXCR, TCRdb re-clonotyped the PCR reads. These V and J calls originate from TCRdb's pipeline instead of the authors' own analysis. This table has under 55,000 clones, approximately 15% appearing once. Thyroid surgery had not been preceded by any treatment in any patient.

This receptor was identified in a female donor with papillary thyroid cancer or a benign thyroid nodule (not recorded which). Some clones in this sample may be carry-over from other donors' samples. V and J are TRBV20-1 and TRBJ2-2, with 10 bases lining up with TRBD2. Input material: blood. DNA of the CDR3: TGCAGTGCTCCGGGACTAGCGAGTTTCGGCGGGGAGCTGTTTTTT. It encodes CSAPGLASFGGELFF.